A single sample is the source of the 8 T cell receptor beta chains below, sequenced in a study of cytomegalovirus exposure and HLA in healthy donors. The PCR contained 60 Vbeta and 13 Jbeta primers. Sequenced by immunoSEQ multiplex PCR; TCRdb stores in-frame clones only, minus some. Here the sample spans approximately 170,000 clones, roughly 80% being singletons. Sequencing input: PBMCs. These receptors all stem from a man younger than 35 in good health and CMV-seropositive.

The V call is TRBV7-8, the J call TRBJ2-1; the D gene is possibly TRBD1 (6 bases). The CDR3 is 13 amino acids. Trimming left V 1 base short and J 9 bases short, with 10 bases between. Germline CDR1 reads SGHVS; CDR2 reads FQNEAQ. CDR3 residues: CASSLGQGIEQFF. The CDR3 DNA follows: TGTGCCAGCAGCTTAGGGCAGGGGATTGAGCAGTTCTTC.

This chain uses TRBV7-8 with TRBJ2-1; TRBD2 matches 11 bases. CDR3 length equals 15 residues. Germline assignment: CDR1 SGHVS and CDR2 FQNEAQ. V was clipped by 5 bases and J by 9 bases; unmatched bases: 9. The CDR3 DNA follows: TGTGCCAGCAGCAGAAATAGCGGGAGGGCCGCTGAGCAGTTCTTC. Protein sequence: CASSRNSGRAAEQFF.

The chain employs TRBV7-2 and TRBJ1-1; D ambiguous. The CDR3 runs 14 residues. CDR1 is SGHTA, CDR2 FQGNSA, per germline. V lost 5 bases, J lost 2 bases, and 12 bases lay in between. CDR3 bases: TGTGCCAGCAGCGCCGGGAGACATAACACTGAAGCTTTCTTT. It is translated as CASSAGRHNTEAFF.

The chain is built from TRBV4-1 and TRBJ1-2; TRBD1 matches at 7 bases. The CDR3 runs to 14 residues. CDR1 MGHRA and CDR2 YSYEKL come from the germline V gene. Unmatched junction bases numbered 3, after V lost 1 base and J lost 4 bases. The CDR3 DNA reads TGCGCCAGCAGCCAAGTAACAGGGGTCTATGGCTACACCTTC. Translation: CASSQVTGVYGYTF.

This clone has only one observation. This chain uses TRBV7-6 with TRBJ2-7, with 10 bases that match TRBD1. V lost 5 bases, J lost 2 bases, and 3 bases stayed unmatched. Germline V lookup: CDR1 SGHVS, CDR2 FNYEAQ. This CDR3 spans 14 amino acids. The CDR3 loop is CASSLGQGAYEQYF. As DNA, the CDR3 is TGTGCCAGCAGCCTCGGACAGGGGGCCTACGAGCAGTACTTC.

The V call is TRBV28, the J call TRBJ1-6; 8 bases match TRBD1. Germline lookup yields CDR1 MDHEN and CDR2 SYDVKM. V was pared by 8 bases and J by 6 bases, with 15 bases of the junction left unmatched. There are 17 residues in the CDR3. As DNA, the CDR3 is TGTGCCAGCTCAGTGACAGGGGCCGCCATCGGTAATTCACCCCTCCACTTT. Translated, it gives CASSVTGAAIGNSPLHF.

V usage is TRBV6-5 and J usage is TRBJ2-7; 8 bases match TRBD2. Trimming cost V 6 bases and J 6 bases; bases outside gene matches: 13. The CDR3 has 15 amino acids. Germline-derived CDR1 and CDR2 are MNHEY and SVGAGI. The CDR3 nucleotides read TGTGCCAGCAGCAGACCGGGACTAGGATTGTTCGAGCAGTACTTC. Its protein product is CASSRPGLGLFEQYF.

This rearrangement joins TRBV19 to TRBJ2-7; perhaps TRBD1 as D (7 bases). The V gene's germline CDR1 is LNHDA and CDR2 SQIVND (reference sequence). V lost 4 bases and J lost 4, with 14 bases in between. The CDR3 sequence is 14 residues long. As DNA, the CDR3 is TGTGCCAGTAGTAGCGCCAGGGGGGAGTACGAGCAGTACTTC. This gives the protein CASSSARGEYEQYF.